This T cell receptor (beta chain) was recorded in a study of cytomegalovirus exposure and HLA in healthy donors. This clone has only a few counts. What it binds is unknown. Germline loops: CDR1 MGHRA, CDR2 YSYEKL. There are 15 residues in the CDR3. Between the trimmed V and J ends, which lost 4 bases and 3 bases, there was a span of 15 bases. Primers for the PCR totalled 60 Vbeta and 13 Jbeta. Measured with immunoSEQ multiplex PCR; TCRdb has only the in-frame clones, and not every one. The sample yields some 180,000 clones, roughly 10% seen once. Study conclusions and caveats: The dataset shows that most TCR sequences were rare, while some public TCRs occurred in many donors. It has been reported that TCR beta sequences accurately predicted the HLA-A and HLA-B alleles of most subjects. Common viral pathogens seemed to be connected with several of the most significant clusters, according to a later analysis.

The rearrangement joins TRBV4-1 to TRBJ1-2, with unresolved D. The sequencing input was PBMCs. This TCR derives from a woman under 40 in good health and CMV-seropositive. As DNA, the CDR3 is TGCGCCAGCAGCCCCACTCGAGCACCGGACTATGGCTACACCTTC. Translation gives CASSPTRAPDYGYTF.